Following are 31 T cell receptor beta chains from one sample sequenced in a study of T cells in localized non-small cell lung cancer. TCRdb's copy holds only in-frame clones and misses some; the assay was immunoSEQ multiplex PCR. Here the sample spans roughly 4,700 clones, about 33% being singletons. Sequenced material: lung tumor tissue, taken before any cancer treatment. The receptors derive from a woman aged 35-75 years with stage II squamous cell lung carcinoma.

CDR3 sequence (DNA): TGTGCCAGCTCAGACGCCGCCTACGAGCAGTACTTC. Protein sequence: CASSDAAYEQYF. The chain recombines TRBV18 with TRBJ2-7; D unclear. The V gene lost 5 bases and the J gene lost 2 bases, with 7 bases spanning the gap. The germline V gene has CDR1 KGHSH and CDR2 LQKENI. This CDR3 is built from 12 residues.

CDR3 sequence reads: CASSQVGLSGELFF. As DNA, the CDR3 is TGTGCCAGCAGCCAAGTAGGGCTAAGCGGGGAGCTGTTTTTT. The rearrangement uses TRBV14 and TRBJ2-2; no firm D call. The CDR3 is 14 residues long. The germline CDR1 and CDR2 sequences are SGHDN and FVKESK. V lost 1 base and J 7 bases, leaving 10 bases between the germline ends.

The V and J genes are TRBV9 and TRBJ1-4; D unclear. V was trimmed by 4 bases and J by 8 bases, leaving 9 bases between them. Germline values: CDR1 SGDLS, CDR2 YYNGEE. The CDR3 runs to 12 residues. The CDR3 reads CASSPRPEKLFF. CDR3 in DNA: TGTGCCAGCAGCCCCCGACCAGAAAAACTGTTTTTT.

The CDR3 here is CASSLRVAGGPWEQFF. Written as DNA, the CDR3 is TGTGCCAGCTCACTCCGGGTAGCGGGAGGGCCTTGGGAGCAGTTCTTC. V usage is TRBV18 and J usage is TRBJ2-1, with 11 bases lining up with TRBD2. There are 16 residues in the CDR3. Germline V gives CDR1 KGHSH, CDR2 LQKENI. V lost 4 bases to trimming and J lost 10 bases; unmatched junction nucleotides: 12.

V and J are TRBV29-1 and TRBJ1-2, with 9 bases lining up with TRBD1. After removal of 4 bases from V and 1 base from J, the junction contained 10 bases not matched to a gene. Germline assignment: CDR1 SQVTM and CDR2 ANQGSEA. CDR3 length equals 16 residues. The CDR3 is CSVVFRGQGVNYGYTF. The DNA for the CDR3 is TGCAGCGTTGTATTCCGGGGACAGGGTGTTAACTATGGCTACACCTTC. Using reference TRBV29-1 and TRBJ1-2 for the parts outside the CDR3, the full variable domain is SAVISQKPSRDICQRGTSLTIQCQVDSQVTMMFWYRQQPGQSLTLIATANQGSEATYESGFVIDKFPISRPNLTFSTLTVSNMSPEDSSIYLCSVVFRGQGVNYGYTFGSGTRLTVV.

The genes are TRBV5-1 and TRBJ2-1, with D hard to call. Germline-derived CDR1 and CDR2 are SGHRS and YFSETQ. The CDR3 length is 14 residues. The V end was cut by 4 bases, the J end by 4 bases, with 12 bases between. The CDR3 region has the DNA TGCGCCAGCAGCCCTCGCATACCATACAATGAGCAGTTCTTC. Its protein is CASSPRIPYNEQFF.

By share, this clone counts as medium-sized. The chain carries TRBV11-3 and TRBJ2-1, with TRBD2 identical over 9 bases. V lost 4 bases to trimming and J lost 6 bases; unmatched junction nucleotides: 10. This CDR3 is 16 amino acids long. Germline CDR1 is SGHNT and CDR2 is YENEEA. CDR3 amino acids: CASSSDLAGSGNEQFF. Written as DNA, the CDR3 is TGTGCCAGCAGCTCCGATCTAGCGGGAAGTGGCAATGAGCAGTTCTTC. The variable domain in full, completed from reference TRBV11-3 and TRBJ2-1, reads EAGVVQSPRYKIIEKKQPVAFWCNPISGHNTLYWYLQNLGQGPELLIRYENEEAVDDSQLPKDRFSAERLKGVDSTLKIQPAELGDSAVYLCASSSDLAGSGNEQFFGPGTRLTVL.

The chain is built from TRBV5-1 and TRBJ1-2; possibly TRBD1 for D (6 bases). This CDR3 is built from 14 residues. Germline V gene data show CDR1 as SGHRS and CDR2 as YFSETQ. Trimming took off 0 bases at V and 5 bases at J, with 11 bases between the two ends. In DNA, the CDR3 is TGCGCCAGCAGCTTGGACAGGGAAATTTATGGCTACACCTTC. Translation gives CASSLDREIYGYTF.

This clone was detected only a few times. The V gene is TRBV2, the J gene TRBJ1-2; the match to TRBD1 covers 7 bases. This CDR3 contains 15 residues. V was pared by 5 bases and J by 4 bases, with 10 bases of the junction left unmatched. In germline, CDR1 is SNHLY, CDR2 FYNNEI. CDR3 sequence (DNA): TGTGCCAGCAGTAGTAGCGGACAGGCGGGCTATGGCTACACCTTC. Translated: CASSSSGQAGYGYTF.

CDR3 loop: CAWSRDRSNTEAFF. In DNA, the CDR3 is TGTGCCTGGAGCCGGGACAGGTCGAACACTGAAGCTTTCTTT. The genes are TRBV30 and TRBJ1-1, with 8 nucleotides matching TRBD1. The CDR3 is 14 amino acids. The germline gives CDR1 GTSNPN, CDR2 SVGIG (reference sequence). Germline trimming cut 3 bases from V and 1 base from J; bases unmatched to any gene: 4.

V is TRBV28 and J is TRBJ2-7, with D possibly being TRBD1 (5 bases). From germline, CDR1 is MDHEN and CDR2 SYDVKM. With 8 bases removed from V and 2 bases from J, the gap between germline ends came to 16 bases. The CDR3 extends over 14 amino acids. The DNA of the CDR3 is TGTGCCAGCGCCTTACCGGACACTACCTACGAGCAGTACTTC. This gives the protein CASALPDTTYEQYF.

This clone has a handful of counts. The rearrangement uses TRBV7-6 and TRBJ2-1, with no clear D. Trimming cost V 5 bases and J 6 bases, with 20 bases left between them. The CDR3 has 16 residues. From germline, CDR1 is SGHVS and CDR2 FNYEAQ. CDR3 residues: CASSPASARTLNEQFF. The CDR3 DNA sequence: TGTGCCAGCAGCCCCGCCTCTGCCCGGACGCTCAATGAGCAGTTCTTC.

This clone is deemed medium-sized. The rearrangement joins TRBV6-8 to TRBJ1-3; no definite D call. V was shortened by 8 bases and J by 0 bases, with 8 bases between the two germline ends. This CDR3 spans 13 amino acids. Germline CDR1 MNHGY, CDR2 SAAAGT. CDR3 residues: CASRLSSGNTIYF. The CDR3 coding sequence is TGTGCCAGCCGACTCAGCTCTGGAAACACCATATATTTT.

V gene TRBV9 combines with J gene TRBJ2-1; TRBD2 agrees at 9 bases. V lost 4 bases and J lost 6; bases outside the gene matches: 11. The CDR3 is 16 residues long. The germline V gene encodes CDR1 SGDLS and CDR2 YYNGEE. The CDR3 DNA sequence: TGTGCCAGCAGCCCGACTAGCGGCGGATCCGGCAATGAGCAGTTCTTC. Its protein is CASSPTSGGSGNEQFF. The full variable domain, its missing parts supplied by reference TRBV9 and TRBJ2-1, is DSGVTQTPKHLITATGQRVTLRCSPRSGDLSVYWYQQSLDQGLQFLIQYYNGEERAKGNILERFSAQQFPDLHSELNLSSLELGDSALYFCASSPTSGGSGNEQFFGPGTRLTVL.

The table lists this clone with a few counts. This chain uses TRBV7-5 with TRBJ1-2. TRBV7-5 is reported as a pseudogene. The CDR3 has 16 residues. CDR3 amino acids: CASRSKGGAIAYGYTF. In DNA form, the CDR3 reads TGTGCCAGCAGATCAAAAGGGGGGGCAATCGCCTATGGCTACACCTTC.

Judged by abundance, this clone is medium-sized. V is TRBV7-1 and J is TRBJ2-1, with 14 bases matching TRBD2. TRBV7-1 counts as an open reading frame of uncertain function. The V segment lost 5 bases and the J segment 13 bases; nucleotides outside the gene matches: 4. CDR3 size: 13 residues. CDR3 residues: CASSLGLAGEQFF. As DNA, the CDR3 is TGTGCCAGCAGCCTGGGACTAGCGGGAGAACAGTTCTTC.

The V and J genes are TRBV5-1 and TRBJ1-1; D is ambiguous. V lost 3 bases to trimming and J lost 0 bases, with 12 bases between them. CDR1 and CDR2 from the germline V gene are SGHRS and YFSETQ. CDR3 length: 15 residues. CDR3: CASSSSGSLNTEAFF. CDR3 DNA sequence: TGCGCCAGCAGCTCCTCCGGGTCCTTGAACACTGAAGCTTTCTTT.

V is TRBV5-1 and J is TRBJ1-5, with TRBD1 identical over 10 bases. With 4 bases clipped from V and 5 bases from J, the junction kept 3 bases outside the gene matches. The CDR3 has 14 residues. Germline values: CDR1 SGHRS, CDR2 YFSETQ. The CDR3 sequence: CASSLGTGDQPQHF. CDR3 DNA: TGCGCCAGCAGCCTAGGGACAGGGGATCAGCCCCAGCATTTT.

This clone was seen once. The V gene is TRBV28, the J gene TRBJ1-3, with a tentative D call TRBD1 (5 bases). The germline CDR1 and CDR2 sequences are MDHEN and SYDVKM. The ends were cut back, 2 bases at V and 0 bases at J, with 11 bases in the middle. This CDR3 region has 16 residues. CDR3 protein: CASSLNRPSSGNTIYF. Written as DNA, the CDR3 is TGTGCCAGCAGTTTAAACAGGCCAAGCTCTGGAAACACCATATATTTT.

This clone was seen more than once but under ten times. The chain has TRBV6-1 and TRBJ2-2, with D possibly being TRBD1 or TRBD2 (5 bases each). Germline V gene sequence: CDR1 MNHNS, CDR2 SASEGT. The CDR3 runs 16 residues. Trimming removed 1 base at V and 5 bases at J, with 14 bases between. The DNA of the CDR3 is TGTGCCAGCAGTGAAGTAGTAGGGACGCAAACCGGGGAGCTGTTTTTT. Protein sequence: CASSEVVGTQTGELFF.

J is TRBJ1-3 and V is TRBV19; 9 bases align to TRBD1. Germline CDR1 reads LNHDA; CDR2 reads SQIVND (reference sequence). This CDR3 is built from 15 residues. Losses at the gene ends were 3 bases for V and 4 bases for J; bases not matched to a gene: 4. The chain's CDR3 is CASSMGTGRGNTIYF. The CDR3 region has the DNA TGTGCCAGTAGTATGGGGACAGGGCGAGGAAACACCATATATTTT.

This chain links TRBV30 with TRBJ2-7; tentative D call: TRBD1 (6 bases). Germline V lookup: CDR1 GTSNPN, CDR2 SVGIG (reference sequence). With 1 base removed from V and 2 bases from J, the gap between germline ends came to 12 bases. The CDR3 spans 14 residues. CDR3 nucleotide sequence: TGTGCCTGGAGTGGTGGGGGCGGTCCCTACGAGCAGTACTTC. This gives the protein CAWSGGGGPYEQYF.

This clone appeared a few times. The CDR3 region has the DNA TGTGCCAGCAGTGAAGAACTAGCGGGATCCTACGAGCAGTACTTC. It codes for CASSEELAGSYEQYF. This chain uses TRBV6-1 with TRBJ2-7; 10 bases fit TRBD2. Germline loops: CDR1 MNHNS, CDR2 SASEGT. Unmatched junction bases numbered 1, after V lost 1 base and J lost 1 base. The CDR3 is 15 residues long.

A word on this clone: At one end, the junction sequence differs from germline, possibly due to a read error. The rearrangement links TRBV6-8 to TRBJ1-1, with no clear D. CDR1 MNHGY and CDR2 SAAAGT come from the germline V gene. This CDR3 comprises 13 residues. Written as DNA, the CDR3 is TGTGCCAGCAGGCGTGTTGCGAACGCTGAAGCTTTCTTT. The encoded protein is CASRRVANAEAFF.

This clone was counted a few times. The V call is TRBV4-1, the J call TRBJ2-1, with 7 bases aligning to TRBD1. With V trimmed by 8 bases and J by 5 bases, 9 bases remained unmatched. Germline CDR1 reads MGHRA; CDR2 reads YSYEKL. CDR3 length: 14 residues. The CDR3 region has the DNA TGCGCCAGCTTTCTCCGGGACAGCGACAATGAGCAGTTCTTC. This sequence encodes CASFLRDSDNEQFF.

The V and J genes are TRBV28 and TRBJ2-4; TRBD2 matches at 7 bases. Germline V gene data show CDR1 as MDHEN and CDR2 as SYDVKM. Trimming removed 6 bases from V and 3 bases from J; junction bases left unmatched: 8. CDR3 length: 15 residues. CDR3 sequence: CASRPIGEGKNIQYF. The CDR3 region has the DNA TGTGCCAGCAGACCAATTGGGGAGGGCAAAAACATTCAGTACTTC.

The chain has TRBV29-1 and TRBJ2-1, with D unclear. Trimming shortened V by 6 bases and J by 6 bases, and 12 bases separated the two germline ends. The CDR3 spans 12 residues. The germline CDR1 and CDR2 sequences are SQVTM and ANQGSEA. This CDR3 is CSVVPVTNEQFF. The CDR3 DNA reads as TGCAGCGTGGTGCCGGTTACCAATGAGCAGTTCTTC.

The J gene is TRBJ2-1, the V gene TRBV6-8, with D tentatively TRBD1 or TRBD2 (5 bases each). Trimming took 1 base from V and 0 from J, leaving 13 bases between them. The CDR3 spans 17 residues. CDR1 MNHGY and CDR2 SAAAGT come from the germline V gene. The CDR3 spells CASSYFPTGGSYNEQFF. CDR3 DNA sequence: TGTGCCAGCAGTTACTTCCCCACTGGGGGCTCCTACAATGAGCAGTTCTTC.

The J gene is TRBJ1-1, the V gene TRBV29-1; the D is unclear. V dropped 7 bases and J dropped 6 bases, with 15 bases sitting between them. This CDR3 has 12 residues. Germline V gene lookup returns CDR1 SQVTM and CDR2 ANQGSEA. In DNA, the CDR3 is TGCAGCGCTCTAGTGTGGGGTGCTGAAGCTTTCTTT. Its translation: CSALVWGAEAFF.

The genes are TRBV4-1 and TRBJ2-5; a weak D match, TRBD2 (5 bases). Germline assignment: CDR1 MGHRA and CDR2 YSYEKL. The CDR3 totals 13 residues. Between the trimmed V and J ends, which lost 4 bases and 4 bases, there was a span of 10 bases. CDR3 in amino acids: CASSPPGRETQYF. DNA for the CDR3: TGCGCCAGCAGCCCCCCGGGGAGAGAGACCCAGTACTTC.

This clone is medium-sized in the sample. V usage is TRBV6-8 and J usage is TRBJ2-1; 10 bases are shared with TRBD2. V lost 5 bases, J lost 0 bases, and 10 bases stayed unmatched. The CDR3 sequence is 18 residues long. Germline values: CDR1 MNHGY, CDR2 SAAAGT. In DNA, the CDR3 is TGTGCCAGCAGTCCCTTAGCGGGAGGACTTCGCTCCTACAATGAGCAGTTCTTC. Translation: CASSPLAGGLRSYNEQFF.